This TCR beta chain came from a study of post-analysis software for immune sequencing data. Study-wide findings and caveats: In patients, five or six TRBV segments were more frequent than in controls, with TRBV5-6, TRBV5-1 and TRBV20-1 among them.

With regard to this clonotype: Its antigen remains unidentified.

The library was made from cDNA and included unique molecular identifiers. Each CDR3 protein gets one entry after TCRdb re-called the PCR reads with MiXCR. The data show 800,000 to 950,000 distinct CDR3 sequences, 53% seen once. Germline V CDR1 and CDR2: SGHTA, FQGNSA. The CDR3 loop spans 17 amino acids. The germline V and J ends were trimmed by 0 bases and 10 bases, with 22 bases remaining between them. The gene calls are TRBV7-2 and TRBJ2-1; D is unclear. Material for sequencing was blood. This clonotype originated in a girl aged 5-17 years with multiple sclerosis. The DNA of the CDR3 is TGTGCCAGCAGCTTAGCGCTCTCTAGGGTAAATTTACACGAGCAGTTCTTC. This sequence encodes CASSLALSRVNLHEQFF.